Included here is one T cell receptor (beta chain) sequence, with context. The sample is drawn from a study of blood T cell repertoires in COVID-19. Study-level background: The study drew acute and convalescent COVID-19 samples from the United States, Italy and Spain. From T cells, B-cell-depleted T cells, or PBMCs came the material, which was cDNA or gDNA.

Losses at the gene ends were 6 bases for V and 8 bases for J; bases not matched to a gene: 19. The CDR3 extends over 17 amino acids. Germline V gene sequence: CDR1 GTSNPN, CDR2 SVGIG (reference sequence). Original processing notes: Quantification of nucleated cells was approximated via reference gene primer amplification. TCRdb's table, derived via immunoSEQ multiplex PCR, lists solely in-frame clones and lacks some. V and J calls and clone size are given by that table; D and trimming were obtained from the DNA. The sample has about 270,000 clones; roughly nine tenths are singletons. V and J are TRBV30 and TRBJ1-6; 7 nucleotides align to TRBD1. Sequencing was performed on peripheral blood. The sequence derives from a man aged 35 to 55 with active or convalescent COVID-19. The CDR3 sequence is CACSTGEGFATDSPLHF. In DNA, the CDR3 is TGTGCCTGCTCAACAGGGGAAGGGTTCGCTACAGATTCACCCCTCCACTTT.